Reported below is one T cell receptor beta chain. The antigen remains unidentified. The data originate from a study of CD8+CD57+ T cells in acquired aplastic anemia. Overall study findings and caveats: Shared by patients and controls, nearly 30 CD8+ CDR3s were abundant in patients.

This CDR3 spans 16 amino acids. Germline-derived CDR1 and CDR2 are SGHVS and FNYEAQ. Trimming removed 1 base at V and 8 bases at J, with 17 bases between. The sequenced patients had an expansion of CD8+CD57+ cells seen by flow cytometry. Genomic DNA served as template for TCR beta VDJ and CDR3 profiling. TCRdb reanalysed the reads using MiXCR and keeps one entry per CDR3 protein. The sample includes about 160,000 distinct CDR3 sequences, 45% to 55% of them seen just once. The source material was sorted CD4+, CD8+, or CD8+CD57+ T cells (not recorded which) from PBMCs. This sequence originates from a human donor with aplastic anemia. This chain joins TRBV7-6 and TRBJ1-4; no firm D call. Here the CDR3 DNA reads TGTGCCAGCAGCTTAGGTCCCCCCGGGTTAAGCGAAAAACTGTTTTTT. This gives the protein CASSLGPPGLSEKLFF.